The 21 T cell receptor beta chains listed next were all sequenced from one sample in a study of blood T cell repertoires in COVID-19 (dated by TCRdb to between 2020 and 2021). Library prep was done by the immunoSEQ multiplex PCR assay. TCRdb obtained this table from immuneACCESS and retained in-frame rearrangements with V and J assigned. These tables miss some clones; where compared with another copy, unresolved V genes account for less than half of the shortfall, and the remainder is unexplained. The sample table shows about 300,000 clones, and roughly 89% are seen once. Less than 3% of the sample is in the top ten clones. The sample taken for sequencing was PBMCs or T cells enriched from blood (not recorded which). These receptors were obtained from a woman in her fifties or sixties who had been exposed to COVID-19.

This rearrangement joins TRBV2 to TRBJ1-5; the D is unclear. The CDR3 has 13 amino acids. Trimming shortened V by 5 bases and J by 6 bases, and 11 bases separated the two germline ends. Germline V lookup: CDR1 SNHLY, CDR2 FYNNEI. The CDR3 spells CASSPEGIQPQHF. CDR3 nucleotide sequence: TGTGCCAGCAGTCCGGAGGGTATTCAGCCCCAGCATTTT.

The CDR3 DNA sequence: TGTGCCAGCAGCTTTGCAGGGGACCTCGGAAACACCATATATTTT. Translation gives CASSFAGDLGNTIYF. The chain employs TRBV5-5 and TRBJ1-3; a weak D match, TRBD1 (6 bases). The CDR3 loop spans 15 amino acids. Germline V gives CDR1 SGHKS, CDR2 YYEKEE (reference sequence). V was shortened by 2 bases and J by 4 bases, with 13 bases between the two germline ends.

This chain joins TRBV12-5 and TRBJ2-2; TRBD1 might be the D (5 bases). In germline, CDR1 is LGHNT, CDR2 FRNRAP. The CDR3 runs 15 residues. V lost 1 base, J lost 0 bases, and 6 bases lay in between. The CDR3 here is CASGLAGTNTGELFF. CDR3 DNA: TGTGCTAGTGGTTTGGCAGGGACGAACACCGGGGAGCTGTTTTTT. Drawing the rest from reference TRBV12-5 and TRBJ2-2, the complete variable domain is DARVTQTPRHKVTEMGQEVTMRCQPILGHNTVFWYRQTMMQGLELLAYFRNRAPLDDSGMPKDRFSAEMPDATLATLKIQPSEPRDSAVYFCASGLAGTNTGELFFGEGSRLTVL.

In this sample, this clone turned up once. The chain couples TRBV2 to TRBJ2-2; 8 nucleotides match TRBD1. CDR1 is SNHLY, CDR2 FYNNEI, per germline. There are 16 residues in the CDR3. V lost 5 bases, J lost 0 bases, and 5 bases stayed unmatched. The CDR3 loop is CASSKQGVPNTGELFF. In DNA, the CDR3 is TGTGCCAGCAGTAAACAGGGGGTTCCGAACACCGGGGAGCTGTTTTTT. Drawing the rest from reference TRBV2 and TRBJ2-2, the complete variable domain is EPEVTQTPSHQVTQMGQEVILRCVPISNHLYFYWYRQILGQKVEFLVSFYNNEISEKSEIFDDQFSVERPDGSNFTLKIRSTKLEDSAMYFCASSKQGVPNTGELFFGEGSRLTVL.

This clone was observed a few times. This sequence joins TRBV30 and TRBJ1-6; 8 nucleotides agree with TRBD1. CDR3 size: 15 residues. The ends lost 4 bases at V and 10 bases at J; junction bases unmatched: 12. Germline V CDR1 and CDR2: GTSNPN, SVGIG (reference sequence). The CDR3 sequence: CAWNDRGPPSSPLHF. The CDR3 coding sequence is TGTGCCTGGAACGACAGGGGACCACCTTCGTCACCCCTCCACTTT.

This clone was observed a few times. The V and J genes are TRBV18 and TRBJ2-3; a weak D match, TRBD1 (5 bases). V was trimmed by 5 bases and J by 0 bases, leaving 12 bases between them. The germline gives CDR1 KGHSH, CDR2 LQKENI. CDR3 length: 15 residues. The CDR3 DNA reads TGTGCCAGCTCAAAGGACAAGTTAAGCACAGATACGCAGTATTTT. Protein: CASSKDKLSTDTQYF. The whole variable domain, remainder taken from reference TRBV18 and TRBJ2-3, is NAGVMQNPRHLVRRRGQEARLRCSPMKGHSHVYWYRQLPEEGLKFMVYLQKENIIDESGMPKERFSAEFPKEGPSILRIQQVVRGDSAAYFCASSKDKLSTDTQYFGPGTRLTVL.

The CDR3 is CASSEMAGGYGYTF. DNA of the CDR3: TGTGCCAGCAGTGAGATGGCGGGGGGCTATGGCTACACCTTC. This rearrangement joins TRBV28 to TRBJ1-2; a possible D gene is TRBD1 (5 bases). The CDR3 runs to 14 residues. Trimming left V 5 bases short and J 4 bases short, with 14 bases between. Germline V lookup: CDR1 MDHEN, CDR2 SYDVKM.

The gene calls are TRBV6-5 and TRBJ1-5, with 7 positions matching TRBD1. The junction had 9 bases not matched to a gene; V was cut back by 0 bases and J by 10 bases. Germline lookup yields CDR1 MNHEY and CDR2 SVGAGI. The CDR3 is 15 amino acids. CDR3 amino acids: CASSYSLTGFGPQHF. CDR3 DNA: TGTGCCAGCAGTTACTCGTTGACAGGGTTCGGACCCCAGCATTTT.

This clone showed up just once. This rearrangement joins TRBV18 to TRBJ1-2; 7 bases agree with TRBD1. Germline V gene lookup returns CDR1 KGHSH and CDR2 LQKENI. The CDR3 is 16 amino acids. Trimming cost V 0 bases and J 7 bases; bases outside gene matches: 11. CDR3 loop: CASSPPLEGAFSGYTF. The DNA of the CDR3 is TGTGCCAGCTCACCACCGTTAGAGGGGGCTTTTTCTGGCTACACCTTC.

The V call is TRBV5-1, the J call TRBJ2-3; 7 bases are shared with TRBD2. This CDR3 region has 15 residues. Germline-derived CDR1 and CDR2 are SGHRS and YFSETQ. V lost 4 bases and J lost 1; bases outside the gene matches: 6. This chain's CDR3 is CASSDTSVRTDTQYF. The CDR3 DNA reads as TGCGCCAGCAGCGACACTAGCGTTCGCACAGATACGCAGTATTTT.

The genes are TRBV23-1 and TRBJ1-2; the D gene is possibly TRBD1 (6 bases). TRBV23-1 is noted as an ORF with a role that remains uncertain. The germline V and J ends were trimmed by 11 bases and 8 bases, with 15 bases remaining between them. This CDR3 is 11 amino acids long. CDR3 DNA: TGCGCCCAAACAGGGTTTGCGGGCTACACCTTC. It specifies CAQTGFAGYTF.

A single count supports this clone. This sequence joins TRBV2 and TRBJ1-6; tentatively, D is TRBD1 (5 bases). CDR1 and CDR2 (germline): SNHLY, FYNNEI. Trimming removed 6 bases at V and 13 bases at J, with 19 bases between. The length of the CDR3 is 14 residues. In nucleotides, the CDR3 is TGTGCCAGCAGGGGCCTCGGTGGGGACTCTCCCCTCCACTTT. It specifies CASRGLGGDSPLHF.

In DNA, the CDR3 is TGTGCCAGCAGACAACCGGGACAGCGGAGCACAGATACGCAGTATTTT. Protein product: CASRQPGQRSTDTQYF. This chain connects TRBV7-9 to TRBJ2-3; TRBD1 aligns across 7 bases. Trimming took 6 bases from V and 0 from J; bases not matched to a gene: 9. Germline CDR1 is SEHNR and CDR2 is FQNEAQ (reference sequence). This CDR3 has 16 residues.

The chain couples TRBV27 to TRBJ2-7; 7 bases are a match to TRBD1. CDR3 length equals 15 residues. The germline V gene encodes CDR1 MNHEY and CDR2 SMNVEV (reference sequence). V lost 3 bases and J lost 2; bases outside the gene matches: 7. DNA of the CDR3: TGTGCCAGCAGTTTGTCCGGGACAGTTGCCTACGAGCAGTACTTC. Amino acids: CASSLSGTVAYEQYF.

Comment on this clone: Other DNA sequences from this sample encode an identical CDR3 as well. The chain couples TRBV5-1 to TRBJ1-3; D remains ambiguous. V was cut by 4 bases and J by 0 bases, with 8 bases left in between. The CDR3 has 14 residues. Germline assignment: CDR1 SGHRS and CDR2 YFSETQ. The CDR3 spells CASSQGSSGNTIYF. The CDR3 DNA follows: TGCGCCAGCAGCCAAGGGAGCTCTGGAAACACCATATATTTT.

The chain employs TRBV11-2 and TRBJ1-1; D gene ambiguous. With 3 bases removed from V and 5 bases from J, the gap between germline ends came to 10 bases. Germline values: CDR1 SGHAT, CDR2 FQNNGV. The CDR3 is 13 amino acids. The CDR3 is CASSFSARTEAFF. In DNA, the CDR3 is TGTGCCAGCAGCTTCAGCGCACGGACTGAAGCTTTCTTT.

V and J are TRBV9 and TRBJ2-1, with 7 bases fitting TRBD1. This CDR3 has 15 residues. Germline CDR1 is SGDLS and CDR2 is YYNGEE. Trimming removed 0 bases from V and 3 bases from J; junction bases left unmatched: 3. CDR3 sequence: CASSVVGQIYNEQFF. Here the CDR3 DNA reads TGTGCCAGCAGCGTAGTGGGACAGATCTACAATGAGCAGTTCTTC.

The chain combines TRBV7-8 with TRBJ2-1; possibly TRBD2 for D (7 bases). The CDR3 consists of 16 residues. Germline assignment: CDR1 SGHVS and CDR2 FQNEAQ. V lost 5 bases, J lost 3 bases, and 17 bases lay in between. The CDR3 reads CASSPRRGARYNEQFF. The CDR3 DNA is TGTGCCAGCAGCCCCAGACGGGGGGCTCGCTACAATGAGCAGTTCTTC.

The count of this clone is one. The CDR3 DNA reads TGTGCCAGCTACCGGGAGGGTAATGAAAAACTGTTTTTT. This sequence encodes CASYREGNEKLFF. The rearrangement links TRBV5-4 to TRBJ1-4; D ambiguous. CDR1 and CDR2 (germline): SGHNT, YYREEE (reference sequence). The V gene lost 7 bases and the J gene lost 4 bases, with 11 bases spanning the gap. CDR3 length: 13 amino acids.

This sequence joins TRBV27 and TRBJ1-3; 7 bases fit TRBD1. V was clipped by 6 bases and J by 4 bases; unmatched bases: 9. Germline CDR1 and CDR2: MNHEY and SMNVEV (reference sequence). This CDR3 contains 15 residues. This CDR3 reads CASSPLQGVGNTIYF. In nucleotides, the CDR3 is TGTGCCAGCAGCCCACTGCAGGGGGTCGGAAACACCATATATTTT.

This chain links TRBV7-6 with TRBJ2-3; 12 bases align to TRBD2. The CDR3 has 14 amino acids. Per the germline V gene, CDR1 is SGHVS and CDR2 is FNYEAQ. The ends lost 4 bases at V and 6 bases at J; junction bases unmatched: 2. The CDR3 region is CASSWTSGADTQYF. Written as DNA, the CDR3 is TGTGCCAGCAGCTGGACTAGCGGGGCCGATACGCAGTATTTT.